The 5 T cell receptor beta chains below all came from one sample that was sequenced in a study of T cells in Graves' hyperthyroidism and ophthalmopathy. RNA transcripts yielded amplified TCR beta CDR3 regions. The HTBI primer set served for first-round RT-PCR of the TCR CDR3. TCRdb reanalysed the multiplex PCR reads using MiXCR and keeps one entry per CDR3 protein. This sample carries roughly 290,000 distinct CDR3 sequences, approximately 15% of them seen once, and the ten largest clones take 6.5% to 10%. Sequenced: blood. These receptors were obtained from a woman aged 40 to 49 with Graves' hyperthyroidism.

V is TRBV5-1 and J is TRBJ1-4, with TRBD1 matching 7 bases. From germline, CDR1 is SGHRS and CDR2 YFSETQ. V dropped 3 bases and J dropped 3; count of bases not matched to a gene: 2. The CDR3 totals 14 residues. The CDR3 spells CASSYGQANEKLFF. The CDR3 DNA reads TGCGCCAGCAGCTATGGACAGGCTAATGAAAAACTGTTTTTT.

This clonotype was counted ten times or more. V usage is TRBV2 and J usage is TRBJ2-7; a weak D match, TRBD2 (5 bases). This CDR3 spans 15 amino acids. V was pared by 2 bases and J by 2 bases, with 13 bases between. Germline V gene lookup returns CDR1 SNHLY and CDR2 FYNNEI. As DNA, the CDR3 is TGTGCCAGCAGTGAATCCCTAGCCCGTACCTACGAGCAGTACTTC. Protein: CASSESLARTYEQYF.

V is TRBV20-1 and J is TRBJ2-7; TRBD1 is a possible D gene (6 bases). The germline V gene has CDR1 DFQATT and CDR2 SNEGSKA (reference sequence). The CDR3 covers 13 residues. Trimming left V 7 bases short and J 0 bases short, with 13 bases between. DNA for the CDR3: TGCAGTGTAGAGCCGACAGGCTCCTACGAGCAGTACTTC. Amino acid sequence: CSVEPTGSYEQYF.

This clonotype occurred many times. V usage is TRBV20-1 and J usage is TRBJ1-2; tentative D call: TRBD1 (5 bases). Trimming left V 3 bases short and J 12 bases short, with 20 bases between. In germline, CDR1 is DFQATT, CDR2 SNEGSKA (reference sequence). This CDR3 spans 13 amino acids. CDR3 coding DNA: TGCAGTGCTAGTAGTAGACAGAGGCTTTTACACACCTTC. Translation gives CSASSRQRLLHTF.

By share, this clonotype counts as medium-sized (0.01 to 0.1%). This chain links TRBV28 with TRBJ1-5; 10 bases fit TRBD1. The ends lost 6 bases at V and 6 bases at J; junction bases unmatched: 5. The V gene's germline CDR1 is MDHEN and CDR2 SYDVKM. This CDR3 region has 14 residues. The CDR3 region has the DNA TGTGCCAGCAGGAGACAGGGGGCGATTCAGCCCCAGCATTTT. Protein: CASRRQGAIQPQHF.